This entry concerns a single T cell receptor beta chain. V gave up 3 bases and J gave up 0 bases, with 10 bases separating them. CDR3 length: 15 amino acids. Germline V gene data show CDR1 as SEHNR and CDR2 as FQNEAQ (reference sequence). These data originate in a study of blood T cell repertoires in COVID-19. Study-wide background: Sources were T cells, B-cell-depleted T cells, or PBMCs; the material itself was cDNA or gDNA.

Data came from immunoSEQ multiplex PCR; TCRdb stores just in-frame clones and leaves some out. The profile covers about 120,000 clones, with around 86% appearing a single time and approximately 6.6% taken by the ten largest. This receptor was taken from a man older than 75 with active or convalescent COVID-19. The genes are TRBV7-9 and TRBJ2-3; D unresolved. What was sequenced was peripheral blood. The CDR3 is CASSFSSYSTDTQYF. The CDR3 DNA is TGTGCCAGCAGCTTTTCGTCCTATAGCACAGATACGCAGTATTTT.